Presented here are 8 T cell receptor beta chains from one specimen sequenced in a study of follicular helper T cells after annual influenza vaccination. Clones were read by immunoSEQ multiplex PCR, and TCRdb kept only the in-frame ones, dropping some. The sample has over 14,000 clones, approximately 88% seen once. Time point indicated: 2014-2015 season, 7 days after vaccination. Sequenced here: CXCR5+ CD38- circulating T follicular helper cells from blood, sampled 7 days after influenza vaccination. Subset in this sample: circulating Tfh, non-naive CD4+CXCR5+PD-1+ (ICOS+CD38+ or ICOS-CD38-). The source of these receptors is an adult who received the influenza vaccine.

The chain combines TRBV7-9 with TRBJ2-7; the match to TRBD1 covers 7 bases. The CDR3 is 13 amino acids. Germline V lookup: CDR1 SEHNR, CDR2 FQNEAQ (reference sequence). Unmatched junction bases numbered 6, after V lost 4 bases and J lost 6 bases. This chain's CDR3 is CASSSRTGGEQYF. The CDR3 DNA sequence: TGTGCCAGCAGCTCCCGGACAGGCGGCGAGCAGTACTTC.

A few counts support this clone. The J gene is TRBJ1-3, the V gene TRBV7-6; 9 bases are a match to TRBD1. After removal of 2 bases from V and 4 bases from J, the junction contained 9 bases not matched to a gene. The CDR3 has 17 amino acids. Germline CDR1 is SGHVS and CDR2 is FNYEAQ. The DNA of the CDR3 is TGTGCCAGCAGCTTACTCCCCGGACAGGGGTACGGAAACACCATATATTTT. Residues: CASSLLPGQGYGNTIYF. Looking up the rest from reference TRBV7-6 and TRBJ1-3 gives the full variable domain: GAGVSQSPRYKVTKRGQDVALRCDPISGHVSLYWYRQALGQGPEFLTYFNYEAQQDKSGLPNDRFSAERPEGSISTLTIQRTEQRDSAMYRCASSLLPGQGYGNTIYFGEGSWLTVV.

The chain recombines TRBV25-1 with TRBJ2-1, with 7 nucleotides matching TRBD2. Germline CDR1 and CDR2: MGHDK and SYGVNS. This CDR3 is 16 amino acids long. J gave up 5 bases and V 6 bases, and 13 bases lay outside the gene matches. The CDR3 loop reads CASSPIRASGNNEQFF. Here the CDR3 DNA reads TGTGCCAGCAGCCCCATCCGGGCTAGCGGAAACAATGAGCAGTTCTTC. Complete variable domain (other parts from reference TRBV25-1 and TRBJ2-1): EADIYQTPRYLVIGTGKKITLECSQTMGHDKMYWYQQDPGMELHLIHYSYGVNSTEKGDLSSESTVSRIRTEHFPLTLESARPSHTSQYLCASSPIRASGNNEQFFGPGTRLTVL.

The chain joins TRBV10-3 to TRBJ2-3; D is perhaps TRBD2 (6 bases). The germline V gene encodes CDR1 ENHRY and CDR2 SYGVKD. This CDR3 is built from 17 residues. With 3 bases removed from V and 2 bases from J, the gap between germline ends came to 18 bases. CDR3 protein: CAISDKGRRETTDTQYF. CDR3 in DNA: TGTGCCATCAGTGATAAAGGAAGGAGGGAGACCACAGATACGCAGTATTTT.

The V call is TRBV6-1, the J call TRBJ1-5; 7 bases match TRBD1. Losses at the gene ends were 3 bases for V and 3 bases for J; bases not matched to a gene: 5. Germline V gives CDR1 MNHNS, CDR2 SASEGT. There are 15 residues in the CDR3. CDR3 sequence: CASSDQGGNNQPQHF. The CDR3 nucleotides are TGTGCCAGCAGTGACCAGGGGGGAAACAATCAGCCCCAGCATTTT.

V is TRBV4-2 and J is TRBJ2-3; the D is unclear. Germline lookup yields CDR1 LGHNA and CDR2 YNFKEQ. Trimming removed 0 bases from V and 2 bases from J, with 6 bases in between. The CDR3 runs to 14 residues. The CDR3 sequence is CASSQERPTDTQYF. In nucleotides, the CDR3 is TGTGCCAGCAGCCAAGAGAGGCCCACAGATACGCAGTATTTT.

This chain joins TRBV5-4 and TRBJ2-1; the match to TRBD2 covers 12 bases. CDR1 and CDR2 from the germline V gene are SGHNT and YYREEE (reference sequence). The CDR3 extends over 15 amino acids. V was pared by 2 bases and J by 6 bases, with 3 bases of the junction left unmatched. The CDR3 spells CASSLWTSGANEQFF. CDR3 in DNA: TGTGCCAGCAGCTTATGGACTAGCGGGGCCAATGAGCAGTTCTTC.

This clone was seen a single time. The gene calls are TRBV2 and TRBJ1-4; 7 bases match TRBD1. The germline CDR1 and CDR2 sequences are SNHLY and FYNNEI. The CDR3 runs to 13 residues. Trimming removed 10 bases from V and 2 bases from J; junction bases left unmatched: 4. The CDR3 reads CAIRQGTNEKLFF. The CDR3, as DNA: TGTGCCATCCGACAGGGCACTAATGAAAAACTGTTTTTT.